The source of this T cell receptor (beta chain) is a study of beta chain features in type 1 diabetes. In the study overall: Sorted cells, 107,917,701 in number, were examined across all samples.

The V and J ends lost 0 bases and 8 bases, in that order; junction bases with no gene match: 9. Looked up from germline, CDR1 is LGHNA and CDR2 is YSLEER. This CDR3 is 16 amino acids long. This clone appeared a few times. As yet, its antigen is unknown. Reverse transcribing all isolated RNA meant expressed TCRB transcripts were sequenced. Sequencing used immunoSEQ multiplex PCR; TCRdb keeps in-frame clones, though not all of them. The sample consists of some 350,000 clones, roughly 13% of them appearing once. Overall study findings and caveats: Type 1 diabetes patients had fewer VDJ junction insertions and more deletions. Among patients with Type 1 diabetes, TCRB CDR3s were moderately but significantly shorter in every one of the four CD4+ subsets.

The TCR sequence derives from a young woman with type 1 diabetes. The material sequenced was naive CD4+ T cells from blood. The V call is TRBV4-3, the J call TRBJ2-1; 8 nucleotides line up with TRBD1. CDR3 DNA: TGCGCCAGCAGCCAAGACCGGGACAGGCCCGGGGATGAGCAGTTCTTC. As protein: CASSQDRDRPGDEQFF.